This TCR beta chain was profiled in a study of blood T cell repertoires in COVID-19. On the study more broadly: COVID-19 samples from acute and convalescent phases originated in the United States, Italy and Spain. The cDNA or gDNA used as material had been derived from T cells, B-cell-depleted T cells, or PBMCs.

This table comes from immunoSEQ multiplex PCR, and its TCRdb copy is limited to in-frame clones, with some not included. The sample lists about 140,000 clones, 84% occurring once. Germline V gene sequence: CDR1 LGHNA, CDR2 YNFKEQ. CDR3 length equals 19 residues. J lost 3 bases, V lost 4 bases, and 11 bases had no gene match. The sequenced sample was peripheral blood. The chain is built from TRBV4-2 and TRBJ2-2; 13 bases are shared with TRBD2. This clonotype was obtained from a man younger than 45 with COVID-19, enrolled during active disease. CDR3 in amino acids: CASSPPRTSGRRYTGELFF. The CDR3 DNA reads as TGTGCCAGCAGCCCCCCAAGGACTAGCGGGAGACGGTACACCGGGGAGCTGTTTTTT.